The 24 T cell receptor beta chains in this list originate from one sample, sequenced in a study of shared clonotypes between healthy human individuals (dated by TCRdb to about 2020). Preparation of the library involved the immunoSEQ multiplex PCR assay. TCRdb provides this immuneACCESS table in a form limited to in-frame rearrangements. Some clones are lacking; in checked studies, under half of them reflect an unresolved V gene, and why the rest are absent is not known. The sample table shows roughly 2,500,000 clones, and 80% to 95% are seen once. The top ten clones comprise more than 0.35% of the sample. The sequenced sample consisted of naive CD4+ T cells from PBMCs. In the paper's terms, the cell subset or site label means: CD45RA+ positively selected. The receptors were sampled from a man aged 18-30 years in good health. Some clones in this sample may be carry-over from other donors' samples.

The chain is built from TRBV19 and TRBJ2-1; 7 bases align to TRBD2. The CDR3 loop spans 12 amino acids. Germline CDR1 is LNHDA and CDR2 is SQIVND (reference sequence). Written as DNA, the CDR3 is TGTGCGGCGGGAGCTTTGTATAATGAGCAGTTCTTC. As protein: CAAGALYNEQFF.

The rearrangement uses TRBV5-1 and TRBJ2-7, with D possibly being TRBD2 (6 bases). V lost 4 bases and J 6 bases, leaving 23 bases between the germline ends. CDR3 length: 16 amino acids. Germline CDR1 reads SGHRS; CDR2 reads YFSETQ. CDR3 loop: CASSTGGWRGDTEQYF. The CDR3 bases are TGCGCCAGCAGCACCGGGGGTTGGCGGGGAGATACCGAGCAGTACTTC.

V usage is TRBV27 and J usage is TRBJ1-6; D gene ambiguous. CDR1 is MNHEY, CDR2 SMNVEV, per germline (reference sequence). The length of the CDR3 is 15 residues. V lost 4 bases and J lost 10, with 17 bases in between. The CDR3 DNA sequence: TGTGCCAGCAGTTCAGCCCCCTACGGGAACTCACCCCTCCACTTT. It yields the protein CASSSAPYGNSPLHF.

The chain has TRBV5-1 and TRBJ2-3; D might be TRBD2 (6 bases). Germline CDR1 SGHRS, CDR2 YFSETQ. Deletions cut 5 bases from V and 0 bases from J, with 16 bases between. CDR3 size: 16 residues. The CDR3 loop is CASRLAGGASTDTQYF. DNA of the CDR3: TGCGCCAGCAGGCTAGCTGGCGGGGCTAGCACAGATACGCAGTATTTT.

V usage is TRBV28 and J usage is TRBJ1-2; possible D gene TRBD1, 6 bases. From germline, CDR1 is MDHEN and CDR2 SYDVKM. CDR3 length: 12 amino acids. With 5 bases removed from V and 10 bases from J, the gap between germline ends came to 14 bases. The CDR3 region has the DNA TGTGCCAGCAGTCCAGGACAGCCGTTCTACACCTTC. Translation gives CASSPGQPFYTF.

The V call is TRBV6-5, the J call TRBJ1-1; TRBD1 might be the D (5 bases). CDR1 and CDR2 from the germline V gene are MNHEY and SVGAGI. CDR3 size: 15 residues. V shed 7 bases and J shed 4 bases, with 19 bases lying between them. The CDR3 bases are TGTGCCAGCACTTTCAACGGGGGGATTGGCACTGAAGCTTTCTTT. It is translated as CASTFNGGIGTEAFF.

As to this clone: Other DNA sequences within the sample encode an identical CDR3. J is TRBJ2-3 and V is TRBV19; D gene unclear. CDR3 length equals 12 residues. Trimming stripped 3 bases from V and 5 bases from J, with 6 bases between. CDR1 and CDR2 from the germline V gene are LNHDA and SQIVND (reference sequence). The CDR3 loop is CASSIRGDTQYF. Written as DNA, the CDR3 is TGTGCCAGTAGTATTCGCGGAGATACGCAGTATTTT.

The chain is built from TRBV15 and TRBJ1-4, with 7 bases lining up with TRBD1. Germline values: CDR1 LNHNV, CDR2 YYDKDF (reference sequence). The CDR3 is made up of 14 amino acids. Germline trimming cut 1 base from V and 8 bases from J; bases unmatched to any gene: 4. The CDR3 nucleotides read TGTGCCACCAGCAGAGGACAGGGTTACGAAAAACTGTTTTTT. Translating it yields CATSRGQGYEKLFF.

V usage is TRBV28 and J usage is TRBJ1-1, with D possibly being TRBD1 (6 bases). The V gene's germline CDR1 is MDHEN and CDR2 SYDVKM. This CDR3 is built from 15 residues. The V and J ends lost 5 bases and 1 base respectively, with 14 bases between them. The DNA for the CDR3 is TGTGCCAGCAGTCCGTCGGGGACACCGAACACTGAAGCTTTCTTT. Its protein is CASSPSGTPNTEAFF.

The V and J genes are TRBV28 and TRBJ2-7, with D possibly being TRBD1 (5 bases). The V end lost 6 bases, the J end lost 5 bases, and 14 bases lay between the germline ends. This CDR3 has 13 amino acids. Per the germline V gene, CDR1 is MDHEN and CDR2 is SYDVKM. The CDR3 reads CASSSPQGDEQYF. CDR3 DNA sequence: TGTGCCAGCAGCTCCCCTCAGGGTGACGAGCAGTACTTC.

The J gene is TRBJ2-2, the V gene TRBV9; 10 bases agree with TRBD2. V lost 5 bases and J lost 4; bases outside the gene matches: 8. CDR1 and CDR2 from the germline V gene are SGDLS and YYNGEE. The CDR3 runs 16 residues. The CDR3 protein is CASSKAGGPGTGELFF. In nucleotides, the CDR3 is TGTGCCAGCAGTAAAGCGGGAGGGCCCGGCACCGGGGAGCTGTTTTTT.

The chain uses TRBV2 and TRBJ2-7, with 9 positions matching TRBD1. The CDR3 consists of 16 residues. The V segment lost 2 bases and the J segment 0 bases; nucleotides outside the gene matches: 5. Germline-derived CDR1 and CDR2 are SNHLY and FYNNEI. Here the CDR3 DNA reads TGTGCCAGCAGTGAAAGGGGGACAGGGTTCTCCTACGAGCAGTACTTC. Its translation: CASSERGTGFSYEQYF.

This clone is a singleton in its sample. The J gene is TRBJ2-2, the V gene TRBV28; maybe TRBD2 (5 bases). CDR3 length: 15 amino acids. Germline lookup yields CDR1 MDHEN and CDR2 SYDVKM. V was trimmed by 11 bases and J by 3 bases, leaving 19 bases between them. CDR3 in amino acids: CALSPAGTYTGELFF. The CDR3 bases are TGTGCCCTCTCCCCCGCGGGCACTTACACCGGGGAGCTGTTTTTT.

The chain uses TRBV27 and TRBJ2-1, with TRBD1 identical over 7 bases. The trim removed 5 bases at V and 7 bases at J, leaving 8 bases unmatched. The CDR3 runs 14 residues. Germline CDR1 MNHEY, CDR2 SMNVEV (reference sequence). This CDR3 reads CASSPRQGRNEQFF. The CDR3 bases are TGTGCCAGCAGTCCCCGACAGGGTCGGAATGAGCAGTTCTTC.

The J gene is TRBJ1-4, the V gene TRBV2, with D uncertain. The CDR3 sequence is 13 residues long. The V end lost 9 bases, the J end lost 5 bases, and 13 bases lay between the germline ends. Looked up from germline, CDR1 is SNHLY and CDR2 is FYNNEI. CDR3: CASHRAPNEKLFF. CDR3 DNA: TGTGCCAGTCACCGGGCCCCCAATGAAAAACTGTTTTTT.

As concerns this clone: This sample also contains other DNA sequences that code for the same CDR3. This chain links TRBV28 with TRBJ1-2, with D tentatively TRBD1 (5 bases). V was pared by 3 bases and J by 2 bases, with 10 bases between. Germline CDR1 and CDR2: MDHEN and SYDVKM. The CDR3 spans 14 residues. CDR3 amino acids: CASSFSGTNYGYTF. The CDR3 DNA sequence: TGTGCCAGCAGTTTTTCAGGGACCAACTATGGCTACACCTTC.

The V gene is TRBV29-1, the J gene TRBJ2-2; possibly TRBD2 for D (6 bases). The germline V gene encodes CDR1 SQVTM and CDR2 ANQGSEA. CDR3 size: 13 residues. Trimming cost V 7 bases and J 2 bases, with 11 bases left between them. The CDR3, as DNA: TGCAGCGGCGGGATGGTTAACACCGGGGAGCTGTTTTTT. Translated, it gives CSGGMVNTGELFF.

About this clone: Other DNA sequences from this sample encode an identical CDR3 as well. The chain carries TRBV5-1 and TRBJ1-3; D gene ambiguous. Germline CDR1 SGHRS, CDR2 YFSETQ. This CDR3 has 16 residues. V lost 0 bases, J lost 0 bases, and 10 bases lay in between. CDR3 coding DNA: TGCGCCAGCAGCTTGGGAGGGCTGAGCTCTGGAAACACCATATATTTT. It codes for CASSLGGLSSGNTIYF.

V and J are TRBV15 and TRBJ1-5; 7 nucleotides align to TRBD1. The V and J ends lost 9 bases and 3 bases, in that order; junction bases with no gene match: 11. The CDR3 loop spans 15 amino acids. The germline CDR1 and CDR2 sequences are LNHNV and YYDKDF (reference sequence). This CDR3 reads CATSKTDRVNQPQHF. For the CDR3, the DNA is TGTGCCACTTCTAAGACTGACAGGGTCAATCAGCCCCAGCATTTT.

The sample holds a few counts of this clone. This chain links TRBV7-2 with TRBJ1-1; D gene unclear. Germline V CDR1 and CDR2: SGHTA, FQGNSA. V was clipped by 5 bases and J by 7 bases, with 11 bases between them. The CDR3 is 12 amino acids. The CDR3 sequence: CASSPNRGEAFF. DNA of the CDR3: TGTGCCAGCAGCCCCAACCGGGGTGAAGCTTTCTTT.

The gene calls are TRBV7-6 and TRBJ2-2; 9 bases are shared with TRBD1. Trimming removed 4 bases from V and 4 bases from J; junction bases left unmatched: 7. Germline CDR1 and CDR2: SGHVS and FNYEAQ. The CDR3 spans 16 residues. CDR3 in DNA: TGTGCCAGCAGCTCCGTCGGGGGACAGGGCACCGGGGAGCTGTTTTTT. Its protein product is CASSSVGGQGTGELFF.

V is TRBV9 and J is TRBJ2-7; 9 nucleotides match TRBD1. The CDR3 is 13 amino acids. The junction had 3 bases not matched to a gene; V was cut back by 5 bases and J by 3 bases. The germline V gene encodes CDR1 SGDLS and CDR2 YYNGEE. DNA for the CDR3: TGTGCCAGCAGAGACAGGGGGAACTACGAGCAGTACTTC. This gives the protein CASRDRGNYEQYF.

The V and J genes are TRBV4-1 and TRBJ1-4; D possibly corresponds to TRBD1 (6 bases). The germline V gene has CDR1 MGHRA and CDR2 YSYEKL. Trimming removed 0 bases at V and 3 bases at J, with 14 bases between. This CDR3 has 17 residues. The CDR3 protein is CASSQEIQGGANEKLFF. The CDR3 DNA reads as TGCGCCAGCAGCCAAGAGATACAGGGAGGTGCTAATGAAAAACTGTTTTTT.

This sequence joins TRBV5-1 and TRBJ2-3, with D perhaps matching TRBD2 (5 bases). V gave up 0 bases and J gave up 4 bases, with 15 bases separating them. CDR1 and CDR2 (germline): SGHRS, YFSETQ. The CDR3 extends over 16 amino acids. This chain's CDR3 is CASSLGPRGWSDTQYF. CDR3 sequence (DNA): TGCGCCAGCAGCTTGGGACCCAGAGGGTGGTCAGATACGCAGTATTTT.